This T cell receptor beta chain is drawn from a study of T cells in Graves' hyperthyroidism and ophthalmopathy. Findings and caveats of the study: Ophthalmopathy cases were set apart from stable hyperthyroidism by a 13 V-J model.

Concerning this clonotype itself: Its antigen is unidentified.

Amplification of TCR beta CDR3 regions was performed using RNA transcripts as template. HTBI primers were used for first-round RT-PCR of the TCR CDR3. Using its own MiXCR run on the multiplex PCR reads, TCRdb lists one record per CDR3 protein. This sample has around 560,000 distinct CDR3 sequences; roughly 17% occur once, and the top ten carry 15% to 20%. Graves' hyperthyroidism is called stable when ophthalmopathy does not progress within 18 months. The CDR3 covers 14 residues. Germline CDR1 SGHRS, CDR2 YFSETQ. V was shortened by 6 bases and J by 5 bases, with 15 bases between the two germline ends. The rearrangement links TRBV5-1 to TRBJ2-1; TRBD1 or TRBD2 may be the D gene (5 bases each). This receptor was obtained from a woman aged 18-29 years with Graves' hyperthyroidism. The sample taken for sequencing was blood. This CDR3 is CASTNGGIDNEQFF. In DNA, the CDR3 is TGCGCCAGCACCAATGGGGGAATCGACAATGAGCAGTTCTTC.